This entry features one T cell receptor beta chain sequence. The data were obtained in a study of tumor T cells in aggressive B-cell lymphoma. Germline V lookup: CDR1 SGHAT, CDR2 FQNNGV. V gave up 3 bases and J gave up 5 bases; unmatched junction bases: 7. The CDR3 is 15 residues long. TCRdb's table, derived via immunoSEQ multiplex PCR, lists solely in-frame clones and lacks some. This table has 6,200 or so clones, over 75% appearing once. The rearrangement joins TRBV11-2 to TRBJ2-5, with 9 bases aligning to TRBD1. The clonotype was recovered from an adult with diffuse large B cell lymphoma. Some clones in this sample may be carry-over from other donors' samples. What was sequenced was tumor tissue. CDR3 bases: TGTGCCAGCAGCTTCGGGGACAGGGTTCAGGAGACCCAGTACTTC. Protein product: CASSFGDRVQETQYF.